Included here is one T cell receptor beta chain sequence, with context. The antigen remains undetermined. The investigators reverse transcribed all of the isolated RNA, so they sequenced expressed TCRB transcripts. Measured with immunoSEQ multiplex PCR; TCRdb has only the in-frame clones, and not every one. The data hold 600,000 to 700,000 clones, with 9.5% to 15% observed a single time. This sample is part of a study of beta chain features in type 1 diabetes. Study results and limitations: For Type 1 diabetes patients, all four CD4+ subsets carried TCRB CDR3s that were moderately but significantly shorter. Fewer insertions but more deletions were seen at VDJ junctions in type 1 diabetes patients.

Germline V lookup: CDR1 SGHRS, CDR2 YFSETQ. The CDR3 spans 13 residues. The J segment lost 5 bases and the V segment lost 4 bases, leaving 3 bases of the junction unmatched. The chain employs TRBV5-1 and TRBJ2-1; 7 bases agree with TRBD2. The sequenced material came from naive CD4+ T cells from blood. The TCR sequence derives from a man between 25 and 39 years old with type 1 diabetes. CDR3 bases: TGCGCCAGCAGCGCCGCGGGGGACAATGAGCAGTTCTTC. It yields the protein CASSAAGDNEQFF.